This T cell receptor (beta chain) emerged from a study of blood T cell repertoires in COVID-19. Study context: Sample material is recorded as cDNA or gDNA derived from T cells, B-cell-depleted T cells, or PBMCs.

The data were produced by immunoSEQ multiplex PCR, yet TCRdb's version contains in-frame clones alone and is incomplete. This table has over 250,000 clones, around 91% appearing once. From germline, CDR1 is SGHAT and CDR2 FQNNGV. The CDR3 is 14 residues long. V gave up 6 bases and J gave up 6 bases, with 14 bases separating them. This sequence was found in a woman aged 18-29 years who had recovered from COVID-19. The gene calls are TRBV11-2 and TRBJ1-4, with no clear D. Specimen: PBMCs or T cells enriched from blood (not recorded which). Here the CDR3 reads CASRRLGTHEKLFF. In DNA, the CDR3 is TGTGCCAGCAGAAGACTAGGAACCCATGAAAAACTGTTTTTT.